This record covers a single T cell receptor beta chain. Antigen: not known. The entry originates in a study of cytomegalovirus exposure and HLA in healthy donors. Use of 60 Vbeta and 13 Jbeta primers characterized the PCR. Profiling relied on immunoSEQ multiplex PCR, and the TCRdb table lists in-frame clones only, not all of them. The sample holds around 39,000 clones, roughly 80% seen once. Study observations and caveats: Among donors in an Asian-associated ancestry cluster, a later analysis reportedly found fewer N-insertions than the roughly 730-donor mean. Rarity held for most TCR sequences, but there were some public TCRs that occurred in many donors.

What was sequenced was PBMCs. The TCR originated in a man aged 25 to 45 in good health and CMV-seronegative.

The chain's CDR3 is CASSLGKTGNYGYTF. CDR3 bases: TGTGCCAGCAGCTTAGGAAAAACAGGGAACTATGGCTACACCTTC. The chain recombines TRBV7-9 with TRBJ1-2; D possibly corresponds to TRBD1 (6 bases). Germline V gives CDR1 SEHNR, CDR2 FQNEAQ (reference sequence). Deletions cut 1 base from V and 2 bases from J, with 11 bases between. This CDR3 contains 15 residues.